The rows below give T cell receptor beta chains drawn from one sample of a study of T-cell reconstitution after alpha-beta-depleted transplantation in children. TCRdb analysed the PCR reads with MiXCR anew, one entry per CDR3 protein. The sample includes approximately 490,000 distinct CDR3 sequences, around 13% of them seen just once. The source material was PBMCs from the stem cell graft donor, sampled from the stem cell graft. The receptors were sampled from a human donor who donated a stem cell graft to a child with combined immunodeficiency. The CDR3 runs from the conserved cysteine through the conserved F or W. The D gene is left open where the match is weak. Size tells how often a clone was seen (once, few, many) or the class of an expanded clone, and some rows leave it out.

size: many; D: TRBD1; V: TRBV7-2; J: TRBJ2-7; CDR3: CASSYLSRDRGHEQYF; DNA: TGTGCCAGCAGCTATCTATCCCGGGACAGGGGCCACGAGCAGTACTTC
size: many; D: TRBD2; V: TRBV12-3/TRBV12-4; J: TRBJ2-3; CDR3: CASSPTSGITDTQYF; DNA: TGTGCCAGCAGCCCCACTAGCGGCATCACAGATACGCAGTATTTT
size: many; D: .; V: TRBV30; J: TRBJ1-6; CDR3: CACGPSSYNSPLHF; DNA: TGTGCCTGTGGGCCTAGCTCCTATAATTCACCCCTCCACTTT
size: .; D: .; V: TRBV12-3/TRBV12-4; J: TRBJ1-5; CDR3: CASSLGTRTAENQPQHF; DNA: TGTGCCAGCAGTTTAGGTACCCGGACAGCCGAAAATCAGCCCCAGCATTTT
size: .; D: .; V: TRBV24-1; J: TRBJ2-5; CDR3: CATSDPGTFGTTETQYF; DNA: TGTGCCACCAGTGACCCCGGGACCTTTGGGACCACGGAGACCCAGTACTTC
size: many; D: .; V: TRBV29-1; J: TRBJ2-7; CDR3: CSVSGRTFGHEQYF; DNA: TGCAGCGTTTCAGGGAGGACTTTTGGCCACGAGCAGTACTTC
size: few; D: .; V: TRBV7-3; J: TRBJ2-2; CDR3: CASRTGTLTGELFF; DNA: TGTGCCAGCAGAACGGGCACACTCACCGGGGAGCTGTTTTTT
size: many; D: TRBD2; V: TRBV12-3/TRBV12-4; J: TRBJ2-2; CDR3: CASSLSGGNGELFF; DNA: TGTGCCAGCAGTTTATCGGGGGGGAACGGGGAGCTGTTTTTT
size: .; D: .; V: TRBV20-1; J: TRBJ1-4; CDR3: CSASRAGKLFF; DNA: TGCAGTGCTAGCAGGGCGGGGAAACTGTTTTTT
size: .; D: .; V: TRBV12-3/TRBV12-4; J: TRBJ1-1; CDR3: CASSFGQRNTEAFF; DNA: TGTGCCAGCAGTTTTGGACAGAGGAACACTGAAGCTTTCTTT
size: few; D: TRBD1; V: TRBV12-3/TRBV12-4; J: TRBJ1-4; CDR3: CASTGQGANWEKLFF; DNA: TGTGCCTCCACCGGACAGGGGGCGAATTGGGAAAAACTGTTTTTT
size: many; D: .; V: TRBV12-3/TRBV12-4; J: TRBJ2-1; CDR3: CASSPGLQPYNEQFF; DNA: TGTGCCAGCAGTCCTGGACTACAACCTTACAATGAGCAGTTCTTC
size: .; D: TRBD2; V: TRBV30; J: TRBJ2-1; CDR3: CAWSKVLAANEQFF; DNA: TGTGCCTGGAGTAAAGTACTAGCGGCTAATGAGCAGTTCTTC
size: .; D: .; V: TRBV28; J: TRBJ1-2; CDR3: CASSFIPPTRGRYGYTF; DNA: TGTGCCAGCAGTTTCATTCCCCCTACTCGGGGCCGTTATGGCTACACCTTC
size: .; D: TRBD1; V: TRBV11-2; J: TRBJ2-3; CDR3: CASSLNLGTGPRDTQYF; DNA: TGTGCCAGCAGCTTAAATCTGGGGACAGGGCCCCGGGATACGCAGTATTTT
size: .; D: .; V: TRBV5-1; J: TRBJ1-6; CDR3: CASSQQGPPLHF; DNA: TGCGCCAGCAGCCAACAGGGACCACCCCTCCACTTT
size: .; D: TRBD1; V: TRBV4-2; J: TRBJ1-1; CDR3: CASSLPGTVVGTNTEAFF; DNA: TGTGCCAGCAGCCTTCCCGGGACAGTGGTTGGGACGAACACTGAAGCTTTCTTT
size: many; D: .; V: TRBV12-3/TRBV12-4; J: TRBJ2-7; CDR3: CASSPNTYEQYF; DNA: TGTGCCAGCAGCCCAAACACATACGAGCAGTACTTC
size: .; D: .; V: TRBV6-2/TRBV6-3; J: TRBJ2-5; CDR3: CASRKDSLHGETQYF; DNA: TGTGCCAGCAGAAAAGACAGCCTACACGGGGAGACCCAGTACTTC
size: .; D: TRBD1; V: TRBV18; J: TRBJ2-1; CDR3: CASSPDRVVYNEQFF; DNA: TGTGCCAGCTCACCCGACAGGGTGGTTTACAATGAGCAGTTCTTC
size: many; D: TRBD2; V: TRBV4-2; J: TRBJ2-2; CDR3: CASSQGDSSGGAFLGELFF; DNA: TGTGCCAGCAGCCAAGGGGATTCTAGCGGGGGGGCCTTCCTCGGGGAGCTGTTTTTT
size: few; D: TRBD1; V: TRBV12-3/TRBV12-4; J: TRBJ2-7; CDR3: CARKFLGQGHEQYF; DNA: TGTGCCAGAAAGTTTCTTGGACAGGGCCACGAGCAGTACTTC
size: .; D: TRBD2; V: TRBV30; J: TRBJ2-3; CDR3: CAWSDRAGGGTDTQYF; DNA: TGTGCCTGGAGTGACCGAGCGGGGGGCGGCACAGATACGCAGTATTTT